Listed here are 17 T cell receptor beta chains from one sample, sequenced in a study of cytomegalovirus exposure and HLA in healthy donors. PCR was performed using 60 Vbeta and 13 Jbeta primers. Sequencing was performed with immunoSEQ multiplex PCR; in TCRdb, only in-frame clones are kept and a portion is missing. The repertoire holds approximately 200,000 clones, with roughly 78% as singletons. The sequencing sample was made of PBMCs. These receptors were obtained from a girl between 10 and 17 years old in good health and CMV-seropositive.

The chain carries TRBV9 and TRBJ1-1, with D perhaps TRBD1 (5 bases). Trimming took off 4 bases at V and 1 base at J, with 20 bases between the two ends. Per the germline V gene, CDR1 is SGDLS and CDR2 is YYNGEE. This CDR3 comprises 17 residues. The CDR3 here is CASSPLGRRQPNTEAFF. The CDR3 DNA sequence: TGTGCCAGCAGCCCCCTTGGGAGGCGACAGCCGAACACTGAAGCTTTCTTT.

The V gene is TRBV5-4, the J gene TRBJ2-6, with 8 bases matching TRBD2. Germline V gene lookup returns CDR1 SGHNT and CDR2 YYREEE (reference sequence). V was clipped by 4 bases and J by 4 bases; unmatched bases: 10. The CDR3 consists of 17 residues. CDR3 residues: CASSPGGLYSGANVLTF. CDR3 nucleotide sequence: TGTGCCAGCAGCCCGGGGGGGCTTTATTCCGGGGCCAACGTCCTGACTTTC. Together with reference TRBV5-4 and TRBJ2-6, the CDR3 gives the full variable domain: ETGVTQSPTHLIKTRGQQVTLRCSSQSGHNTVSWYQQALGQGPQFIFQYYREEENGRGNFPPRFSGLQFPNYSSELNVNALELDDSALYLCASSPGGLYSGANVLTFGAGSRLTVL.

The V call is TRBV6-4, the J call TRBJ2-3; 7 nucleotides line up with TRBD2. The CDR3 totals 16 residues. V was clipped by 5 bases and J by 6 bases; unmatched bases: 14. Germline V lookup: CDR1 MRHNA, CDR2 SNTAGT. The CDR3 spells CASSPEGGAGLDTQYF. For the CDR3, the DNA is TGTGCCAGCAGTCCGGAGGGAGGGGCGGGTTTGGATACGCAGTATTTT.

A single count supports this clone. This chain joins TRBV2 and TRBJ1-5, with 9 bases lining up with TRBD1. The CDR3 has 16 residues. V lost 8 bases to trimming and J lost 0 bases; unmatched junction nucleotides: 8. CDR1 is SNHLY, CDR2 FYNNEI, per germline. The CDR3 DNA sequence: TGTGCCAGCTCGGGACAGGGACCTAATAGCAATCAGCCCCAGCATTTT. It encodes CASSGQGPNSNQPQHF.

The rearrangement links TRBV27 to TRBJ2-7; no reliable D call. This CDR3 is 14 amino acids long. Trimming left V 7 bases short and J 0 bases short, with 13 bases between. CDR1 is MNHEY and CDR2 is SMNVEV in the germline V gene (reference sequence). The CDR3 DNA reads as TGTGCCAGCACCGCGACATTGAGCTCCTACGAGCAGTACTTC. This sequence encodes CASTATLSSYEQYF.

The chain recombines TRBV5-4 with TRBJ1-1; 7 nucleotides match TRBD1. This CDR3 is built from 14 residues. Germline trimming cut 4 bases from V and 3 bases from J; bases unmatched to any gene: 6. CDR1 is SGHNT, CDR2 YYREEE, per germline (reference sequence). The CDR3 DNA is TGTGCCAGCAGCCACGAAGACAGGGACACTGAAGCTTTCTTT. It is translated as CASSHEDRDTEAFF. Complete variable domain (other parts from reference TRBV5-4 and TRBJ1-1): ETGVTQSPTHLIKTRGQQVTLRCSSQSGHNTVSWYQQALGQGPQFIFQYYREEENGRGNFPPRFSGLQFPNYSSELNVNALELDDSALYLCASSHEDRDTEAFFGQGTRLTVV.

The chain uses TRBV5-1 and TRBJ2-1, with 13 bases aligning to TRBD2. Germline loops: CDR1 SGHRS, CDR2 YFSETQ. The J segment lost 9 bases and the V segment lost 0 bases, leaving 3 bases of the junction unmatched. The CDR3 loop spans 15 amino acids. CDR3 residues: CASSLETSGGIEQFF. The CDR3 DNA reads TGCGCCAGCAGCTTGGAGACTAGCGGGGGGATTGAGCAGTTCTTC.

The chain combines TRBV6-1 with TRBJ1-4; no definite D call. Germline values: CDR1 MNHNS, CDR2 SASEGT. Trimming took off 0 bases at V and 8 bases at J, with 13 bases between the two ends. This CDR3 contains 15 residues. The CDR3 here is CASSEAGGRKEKLFF. The CDR3 nucleotides are TGTGCCAGCAGTGAAGCGGGAGGGAGAAAAGAAAAACTGTTTTTT.

The chain couples TRBV7-2 to TRBJ1-2; D perhaps matches TRBD1 (5 bases). This CDR3 has 11 amino acids. Germline CDR1 reads SGHTA; CDR2 reads FQGNSA. V lost 5 bases, J lost 4 bases, and 5 bases lay in between. This CDR3 is CASSQGYGYTF. As DNA, the CDR3 is TGTGCCAGCAGCCAGGGCTATGGCTACACCTTC.

The rearrangement links TRBV6-6 to TRBJ2-3; 9 bases are shared with TRBD1. The CDR3 sequence is 16 residues long. The V gene end was trimmed by 5 bases and the J gene end by 3 bases; junction bases not matched to a gene: 9. Germline V gene lookup returns CDR1 MNHNY and CDR2 SVGAGI (reference sequence). The DNA for the CDR3 is TGTGCCAGCAGTGTGACCGGGACAGGGTTAACAGATACGCAGTATTTT. It encodes CASSVTGTGLTDTQYF.

This clone was observed a single time. The chain employs TRBV7-2 and TRBJ2-6; D remains ambiguous. V lost 5 bases to trimming and J lost 0 bases, with 5 bases between them. Germline lookup yields CDR1 SGHTA and CDR2 FQGNSA. CDR3 size: 14 residues. The chain's CDR3 is CASSRDSGANVLTF. CDR3 nucleotide sequence: TGTGCCAGCAGCCGCGACTCTGGGGCCAACGTCCTGACTTTC.

The rearrangement joins TRBV9 to TRBJ2-7; 9 nucleotides align to TRBD1. This CDR3 has 15 amino acids. V shed 3 bases, J shed 0 bases, and the junction held 4 bases outside the gene matches. Germline assignment: CDR1 SGDLS and CDR2 YYNGEE. DNA for the CDR3: TGTGCCAGCAGCGAACAGGGGGCTAGCTCCTACGAGCAGTACTTC. It is translated as CASSEQGASSYEQYF. Full variable domain (outside the CDR3, taken from reference TRBV9 and TRBJ2-7): DSGVTQTPKHLITATGQRVTLRCSPRSGDLSVYWYQQSLDQGLQFLIQYYNGEERAKGNILERFSAQQFPDLHSELNLSSLELGDSALYFCASSEQGASSYEQYFGPGTRLTVT.

This clone has only a few counts. The chain has TRBV27 and TRBJ2-7; 9 nucleotides agree with TRBD1. The CDR3 contains 17 residues. Germline lookup yields CDR1 MNHEY and CDR2 SMNVEV (reference sequence). The junction had 8 bases not matched to a gene; V was cut back by 0 bases and J by 2 bases. The CDR3: CASSLSAGDRGTYEQYF. Written as DNA, the CDR3 is TGTGCCAGCAGTTTATCGGCCGGAGACAGGGGGACCTACGAGCAGTACTTC.

The chain joins TRBV7-9 to TRBJ1-4; D may be TRBD1 (6 bases). The germline V gene encodes CDR1 SEHNR and CDR2 FQNEAQ (reference sequence). The CDR3 covers 14 residues. With 5 bases removed from V and 7 bases from J, the gap between germline ends came to 14 bases. CDR3 DNA: TGTGCCAGCAGCGACCGGGGGGCGAGTGAAAAACTGTTTTTT. Translating gives CASSDRGASEKLFF.

V is TRBV11-2 and J is TRBJ2-3; 15 bases line up with TRBD2. V lost 4 bases and J lost 4; bases outside the gene matches: 3. The germline gives CDR1 SGHAT, CDR2 FQNNGV. The CDR3 loop spans 16 amino acids. The CDR3: CASSSGLAGGPDTQYF. The CDR3 DNA follows: TGTGCCAGCAGCTCCGGACTAGCGGGGGGGCCAGATACGCAGTATTTT.

Written as DNA, the CDR3 is TGTGCCAGCAGCTTAGCTGGGGGGACAGGCACCAATCAGCCCCAGCATTTT. It translates to CASSLAGGTGTNQPQHF. V usage is TRBV7-9 and J usage is TRBJ1-5; 8 bases are shared with TRBD1. The trim removed 0 bases at V and 3 bases at J, leaving 7 bases unmatched. CDR3 length equals 17 residues. The germline CDR1 and CDR2 sequences are SEHNR and FQNEAQ (reference sequence).

The CDR3 DNA follows: TGTGCCAGCAGCCTAGACAGGGGGCCGGAGACCCAGTACTTC. It specifies CASSLDRGPETQYF. The V gene is TRBV5-5, the J gene TRBJ2-5, with 10 positions matching TRBD1. Germline loops: CDR1 SGHKS, CDR2 YYEKEE (reference sequence). The V and J ends lost 4 bases and 5 bases, in that order; junction bases with no gene match: 5. CDR3 length equals 14 residues. The full variable domain, its missing parts supplied by reference TRBV5-5 and TRBJ2-5, is DAGVTQSPTHLIKTRGQQVTLRCSPISGHKSVSWYQQVLGQGPQFIFQYYEKEERGRGNFPDRFSARQFPNYSSELNVNALLLGDSALYLCASSLDRGPETQYFGPGTRLLVL.